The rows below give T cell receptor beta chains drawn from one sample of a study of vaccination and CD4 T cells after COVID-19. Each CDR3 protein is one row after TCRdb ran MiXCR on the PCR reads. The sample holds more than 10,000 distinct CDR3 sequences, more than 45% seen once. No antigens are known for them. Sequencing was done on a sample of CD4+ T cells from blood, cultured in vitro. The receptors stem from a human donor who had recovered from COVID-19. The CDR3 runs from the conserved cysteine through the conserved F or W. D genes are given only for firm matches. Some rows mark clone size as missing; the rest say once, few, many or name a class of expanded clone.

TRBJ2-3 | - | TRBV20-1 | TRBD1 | TGCAGCGCAGGGGGCGGATCAGATACGCAGTATTTT | CSAGGGSDTQYF
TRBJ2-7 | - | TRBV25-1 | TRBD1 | TGTGCCAGCAGTGAATATGGGCAGGGGGTCGGCGAGCAGTACTTC | CASSEYGQGVGEQYF
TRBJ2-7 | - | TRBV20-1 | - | TGCAGTGCCTACCGAGGGGGCTCCTACGAGCAGTACTTC | CSAYRGGSYEQYF
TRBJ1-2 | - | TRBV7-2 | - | TGTGCCAGCAGCCTTCAGGGTGGCTATGGCTACACCTTC | CASSLQGGYGYTF
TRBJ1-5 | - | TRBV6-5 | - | TGTGCCAGCAGTTACTCGGGGAGGTCGGATCAGCCCCAGCATTTT | CASSYSGRSDQPQHF
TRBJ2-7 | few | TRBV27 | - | TGTGCCAGCAGTCTGGCGGAGGGACTCGAGCAGTACTTC | CASSLAEGLEQYF
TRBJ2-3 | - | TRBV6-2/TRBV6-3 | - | TGTGCCAGCAGTTACACGCTCGGGGGTACTAGCACAGATACGCAGTATTTT | CASSYTLGGTSTDTQYF
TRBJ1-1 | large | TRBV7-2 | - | TGTGCCAGCAGCTTATTCGGGGGAGGGACTGAAGCTTTCTTT | CASSLFGGGTEAFF
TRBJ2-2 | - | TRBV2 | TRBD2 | TGTGCCAGCAGGGGGACTAGCTTGAGCACCGGGGAGCTGTTTTTT | CASRGTSLSTGELFF
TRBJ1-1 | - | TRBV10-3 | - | TGTGCCATCAGTGTACAGGGAGGGACGAACACTGAAGCTTTCTTT | CAISVQGGTNTEAFF
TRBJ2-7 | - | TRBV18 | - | TGTGCCAGCTCACCAAAAGAGGGTTTTTACGAGCAGTACTTC | CASSPKEGFYEQYF
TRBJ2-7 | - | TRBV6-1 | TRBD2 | TGTGCCAGCAGAGGGGGGGCTAGCGGGGTCTACGAGCAGTACTTC | CASRGGASGVYEQYF
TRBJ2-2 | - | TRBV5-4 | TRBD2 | TGTGCCAGCAGCTTGTTGCCGGGACTAGCGGGACGGATCACCGGGGAGCTGTTTTTT | CASSLLPGLAGRITGELFF
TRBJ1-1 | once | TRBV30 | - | TGTGCCTGGAGTGTGAAAGGGGTCACTGAAGCTTTCTTT | CAWSVKGVTEAFF
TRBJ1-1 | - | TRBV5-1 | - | TGCGCCAGCAGCTTGGACAGGGAGGACACTGAAGCTTTCTTT | CASSLDREDTEAFF
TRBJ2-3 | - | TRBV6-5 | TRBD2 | TGTGCCAGCAGTTATAGCGGGAGTGTAGATACGCAGTATTTT | CASSYSGSVDTQYF
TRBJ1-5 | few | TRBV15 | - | TGTGCCTCTGGGCGGGGGGCGGCCCAGCCCCAGCATTTT | CASGRGAAQPQHF
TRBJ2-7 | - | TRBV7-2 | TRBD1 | TGTGCCAGCAGCCCAGACAGGGCCTACGAGCAGTACTTC | CASSPDRAYEQYF
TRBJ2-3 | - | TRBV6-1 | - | TGTGCCAGCAGTCCCGGGACCTTCACAGATACGCAGTATTTT | CASSPGTFTDTQYF